What follows are 20 T cell receptor beta chains derived from one specimen sequenced in a study of T cell repertoires in cytomegalovirus infection. TCRdb reprocessed the reads via MiXCR and lists one record per CDR3 protein. The sample shows around 530,000 distinct CDR3 sequences, approximately 17% of them seen only once. Sample: CD8+ T cells from PBMCs. These receptors originate from a human donor in good health (CMV status not recorded). Some clones in this sample may be carry-over from other donors' samples.

The chain carries TRBV19 and TRBJ1-5; the match to TRBD1 covers 8 bases. CDR1 and CDR2 from the germline V gene are LNHDA and SQIVND (reference sequence). The V segment lost 3 bases and the J segment 7 bases; nucleotides outside the gene matches: 5. The CDR3 has 14 amino acids. DNA of the CDR3: TGTGCCAGTAGTATCACAGGGGGGGGCCAGCCCCAGCATTTT. This translates into CASSITGGGQPQHF.

This clonotype was observed a handful of times. The rearrangement links TRBV2 to TRBJ2-3; possible D gene TRBD1, 6 bases. The germline gives CDR1 SNHLY, CDR2 FYNNEI. The CDR3 has 13 amino acids. The germline V and J ends were trimmed by 4 bases and 5 bases, with 10 bases remaining between them. This CDR3 is CASSVGAEDTQYF. The CDR3, as DNA: TGTGCCAGCAGTGTGGGGGCCGAAGATACGCAGTATTTT. The complete variable domain, with remaining parts taken from reference TRBV2 and TRBJ2-3, reads EPEVTQTPSHQVTQMGQEVILRCVPISNHLYFYWYRQILGQKVEFLVSFYNNEISEKSEIFDDQFSVERPDGSNFTLKIRSTKLEDSAMYFCASSVGAEDTQYFGPGTRLTVL.

V and J are TRBV7-6 and TRBJ1-5, with D possibly TRBD1 on 5 matching bases. This CDR3 region has 16 residues. V lost 1 base to trimming and J lost 0 bases, with 10 bases between them. Per germline, CDR1 SGHVS and CDR2 FNYEAQ. This CDR3 is CASSLDQGYSNQPQHF. In DNA, the CDR3 is TGTGCCAGCAGCTTAGACCAGGGCTATAGCAATCAGCCCCAGCATTTT.

This clonotype was counted once. The conserved phenylalanine or tryptophan is not found at the CDR3 terminus, so this likely reflects a read error. The DNA is left out, because the CDR3 cannot be placed on it with certainty; the CDR3 is given as TCRdb lists it. The V gene is TRBV14, the J gene TRBJ2-1; the D call of TRBD1 is as the table states it, not checked on the DNA. Germline-derived CDR1 and CDR2 are SGHDN and FVKESK. The CDR3 is 16 residues long, counting both termini. The chain's CDR3 is CASSHSRGVNYNEQVL.

This clonotype was detected only a few times. CDR3 DNA sequence: TGTGCCAGCAGTACACTAGCGATCGGGGAGCTGTTTTTT. It is translated as CASSTLAIGELFF. The chain has TRBV6-5 and TRBJ2-2; 7 nucleotides match TRBD2. The V segment lost 5 bases and the J segment 7 bases; nucleotides outside the gene matches: 4. Germline CDR1 reads MNHEY; CDR2 reads SVGAGI. This CDR3 spans 13 amino acids.

This clonotype occurred many times. The rearrangement uses TRBV15 and TRBJ2-7; tentatively, D is TRBD1 (6 bases). The CDR3 is made up of 14 amino acids. The germline CDR1 and CDR2 sequences are LNHNV and YYDKDF (reference sequence). V shed 3 bases and J shed 5 bases, with 14 bases lying between them. The CDR3 loop reads CATSREDSIHEQYF. For the CDR3, the DNA is TGTGCCACCAGCAGGGAGGACAGTATCCACGAGCAGTACTTC.

The table lists this clonotype with a few counts. The chain recombines TRBV9 with TRBJ2-1; 7 bases are shared with TRBD1. Per the germline V gene, CDR1 is SGDLS and CDR2 is YYNGEE. This CDR3 comprises 15 residues. J was trimmed by 3 bases and V by 4 bases; bases with no gene match: 7. The CDR3 coding sequence is TGTGCCAGCAGCCAACAGGGGAAGAGCTACAATGAGCAGTTCTTC. Its protein is CASSQQGKSYNEQFF.

This clonotype was counted only a few times. The chain has TRBV3-1 and TRBJ1-2; the D is unclear. Trimming cost V 0 bases and J 4 bases, with 15 bases left between them. The CDR3 covers 16 residues. Germline V gene sequence: CDR1 LGHDT, CDR2 YNNKEL (reference sequence). In DNA, the CDR3 is TGTGCCAGCAGCCAAGAGGGTACACCGTCGGTCTATGGCTACACCTTC. Its translation: CASSQEGTPSVYGYTF.

V and J are TRBV15 and TRBJ2-6; 12 nucleotides match TRBD1. The CDR3 length is 17 residues. Looked up from germline, CDR1 is LNHNV and CDR2 is YYDKDF (reference sequence). Trimming cost V 5 bases and J 2 bases; bases outside gene matches: 4. As DNA, the CDR3 is TGTGCCACCAGCGGGGACAGGGGGCTAACTGGGGCCAACGTCCTGACTTTC. It codes for CATSGDRGLTGANVLTF. The full variable domain, rest sourced from reference TRBV15 and TRBJ2-6, is DAMVIQNPRYQVTQFGKPVTLSCSQTLNHNVMYWYQQKSSQAPKLLFHYYDKDFNNEADTPDNFQSRRPNTSFCFLDIRSPGLGDTAMYLCATSGDRGLTGANVLTFGAGSRLTVL.

This sequence joins TRBV19 and TRBJ2-7; TRBD1 might be the D (6 bases). CDR3 length: 14 amino acids. Per the germline V gene, CDR1 is LNHDA and CDR2 is SQIVND (reference sequence). The germline V and J ends were trimmed by 3 bases and 6 bases, with 15 bases remaining between them. The chain's CDR3 is CASSINSQGSEQYF. The CDR3 DNA reads TGTGCCAGTAGTATTAATTCTCAGGGGTCCGAGCAGTACTTC.

This clonotype was found many times. The gene calls are TRBV7-2 and TRBJ2-2; D is unclear. CDR1 is SGHTA and CDR2 is FQGNSA in the germline V gene. The V gene lost 1 base and the J gene lost 3 bases, with 12 bases spanning the gap. The CDR3 runs to 16 residues. Here the CDR3 DNA reads TGTGCCAGCAGCTTAGTGGGGATTACCTACACCGGGGAGCTGTTTTTT. Its protein is CASSLVGITYTGELFF.

About this clonotype itself: A much larger clone is a single base away; this may be a read error. The genes are TRBV12-3 or TRBV12-4 and TRBJ2-1, with 8 bases aligning to TRBD2. The CDR3 runs to 16 residues. The CDR3 nucleotides read TGTGCCAGCAGTTGGAGCGGGAGAAGCTCCTACAATGATCAGTTCTTC. Amino acid sequence: CASSWSGRSSYNDQFF.

The V gene is TRBV12-5, the J gene TRBJ2-3; D not resolved. CDR3 length: 12 amino acids. Trimming shortened V by 7 bases and J by 4 bases, and 9 bases separated the two germline ends. Germline CDR1 and CDR2: LGHNT and FRNRAP. The CDR3 DNA is TGTGCTAGTGCTACCTCCTCAGATACGCAGTATTTT. It yields the protein CASATSSDTQYF. Variable domain in full (rest from reference TRBV12-5 and TRBJ2-3): DARVTQTPRHKVTEMGQEVTMRCQPILGHNTVFWYRQTMMQGLELLAYFRNRAPLDDSGMPKDRFSAEMPDATLATLKIQPSEPRDSAVYFCASATSSDTQYFGPGTRLTVL.

This clonotype was counted a few times. The V call is TRBV10-3, the J call TRBJ1-2, with no clear D. The germline V gene encodes CDR1 ENHRY and CDR2 SYGVKD. The CDR3 has 14 amino acids. V was pared by 3 bases and J by 10 bases, with 18 bases between. CDR3 bases: TGTGCCATCAGTGATTCCTCTGGGCTTTCGGACTACACCTTC. This translates into CAISDSSGLSDYTF.

The gene calls are TRBV15 and TRBJ1-1; D not resolved. Germline loops: CDR1 LNHNV, CDR2 YYDKDF (reference sequence). The V end lost 0 bases, the J end lost 3 bases, and 5 bases lay between the germline ends. The CDR3 sequence is 13 residues long. The CDR3 nucleotides are TGTGCCACCAGCAGAGACACACACACTGAAGCTTTCTTT. Its protein product is CATSRDTHTEAFF.

This clonotype showed up many times. The chain recombines TRBV7-8 with TRBJ1-5; D not certain. V was clipped by 1 base and J by 7 bases, with 5 bases between them. The CDR3 runs to 12 residues. Germline CDR1 reads SGHVS; CDR2 reads FQNEAQ. CDR3 nucleotide sequence: TGTGCCAGCAGCTTAGTAGGCCAGCCCCAGCATTTT. This sequence encodes CASSLVGQPQHF. Together with reference TRBV7-8 and TRBJ1-5, the CDR3 gives the full variable domain: GAGVSQSPRYKVAKRGQDVALRCDPISGHVSLFWYQQALGQGPEFLTYFQNEAQLDKSGLPSDRFFAERPEGSVSTLKIQRTQQEDSAVYLCASSLVGQPQHFGDGTRLSIL.

At least ten counts were recorded for this clonotype. V is TRBV11-3 and J is TRBJ2-3, with 9 bases that match TRBD1. V lost 5 bases and J lost 1; bases outside the gene matches: 7. Germline values: CDR1 SGHNT, CDR2 YENEEA. The CDR3 covers 16 residues. CDR3 bases: TGTGCCAGCAGCACCCGGACAGGGGAGGGCACAGATACGCAGTATTTT. Residues: CASSTRTGEGTDTQYF.

This clonotype was detected many times. The V gene is TRBV7-2, the J gene TRBJ1-2; possibly TRBD1 for D (6 bases). Trimming left V 2 bases short and J 6 bases short, with 16 bases between. The CDR3 is made up of 15 amino acids. Germline V gene lookup returns CDR1 SGHTA and CDR2 FQGNSA. The CDR3: CASSLFGGHIDGYTF. The CDR3 DNA follows: TGTGCCAGCAGCTTATTCGGGGGGCACATAGATGGCTACACCTTC.

The J gene is TRBJ1-1, the V gene TRBV20-1; TRBD1 aligns across 8 bases. The CDR3 contains 16 residues. Per the germline V gene, CDR1 is DFQATT and CDR2 is SNEGSKA (reference sequence). With V trimmed by 3 bases and J by 2 bases, 11 bases remained unmatched. The CDR3 DNA follows: TGCAGTGCTAGCCGGATGACAGGGGAGCTTAACACTGAAGCTTTCTTT. It is translated as CSASRMTGELNTEAFF.

The chain carries TRBV6-5 and TRBJ2-1, with D tentatively TRBD2 (5 bases). V lost 5 bases, J lost 10 bases, and 12 bases lay in between. The V gene's germline CDR1 is MNHEY and CDR2 SVGAGI. The CDR3 consists of 12 residues. In DNA form, the CDR3 reads TGTGCCAGCAGTCCCCGGACTGAAGAGCAGTTCTTC. Amino acids: CASSPRTEEQFF.